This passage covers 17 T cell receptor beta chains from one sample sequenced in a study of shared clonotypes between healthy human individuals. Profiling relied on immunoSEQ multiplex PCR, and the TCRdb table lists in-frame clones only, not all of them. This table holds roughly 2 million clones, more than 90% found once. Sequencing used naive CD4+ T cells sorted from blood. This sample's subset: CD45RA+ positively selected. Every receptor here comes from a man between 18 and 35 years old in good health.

CDR3 in amino acids: CAISGWGQETQYF. CDR3 DNA: TGTGCCATCAGTGGGTGGGGACAAGAGACCCAGTACTTC. The chain combines TRBV10-3 with TRBJ2-5, with D uncertain. Germline V gene data show CDR1 as ENHRY and CDR2 as SYGVKD. CDR3 length equals 13 residues. Trimming took 4 bases from V and 2 from J, leaving 8 bases between them.

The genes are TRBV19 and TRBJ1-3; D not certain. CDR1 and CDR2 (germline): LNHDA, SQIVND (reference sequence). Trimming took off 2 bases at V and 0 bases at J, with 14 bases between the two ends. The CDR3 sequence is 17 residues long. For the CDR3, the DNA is TGTGCCAGTAGTATATCGGTAGCAGGCAGCTCTGGAAACACCATATATTTT. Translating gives CASSISVAGSSGNTIYF. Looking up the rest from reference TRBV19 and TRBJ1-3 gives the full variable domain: DGGITQSPKYLFRKEGQNVTLSCEQNLNHDAMYWYRQDPGQGLRLIYYSQIVNDFQKGDIAEGYSVSREKKESFPLTVTSAQKNPTAFYLCASSISVAGSSGNTIYFGEGSWLTVV.

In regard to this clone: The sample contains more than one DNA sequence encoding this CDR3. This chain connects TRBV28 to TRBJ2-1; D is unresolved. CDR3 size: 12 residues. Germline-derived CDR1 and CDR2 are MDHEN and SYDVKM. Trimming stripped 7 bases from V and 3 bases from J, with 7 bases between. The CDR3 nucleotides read TGTGCCAGCAATCGACTCTACAATGAGCAGTTCTTC. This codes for CASNRLYNEQFF.

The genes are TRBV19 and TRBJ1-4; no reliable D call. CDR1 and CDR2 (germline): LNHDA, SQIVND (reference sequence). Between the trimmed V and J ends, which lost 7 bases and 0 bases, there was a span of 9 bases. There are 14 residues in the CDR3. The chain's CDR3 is CASTTGATNEKLFF. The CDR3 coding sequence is TGTGCCAGTACTACCGGTGCAACTAATGAAAAACTGTTTTTT. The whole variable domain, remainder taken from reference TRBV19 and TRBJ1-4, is DGGITQSPKYLFRKEGQNVTLSCEQNLNHDAMYWYRQDPGQGLRLIYYSQIVNDFQKGDIAEGYSVSREKKESFPLTVTSAQKNPTAFYLCASTTGATNEKLFFGSGTQLSVL.

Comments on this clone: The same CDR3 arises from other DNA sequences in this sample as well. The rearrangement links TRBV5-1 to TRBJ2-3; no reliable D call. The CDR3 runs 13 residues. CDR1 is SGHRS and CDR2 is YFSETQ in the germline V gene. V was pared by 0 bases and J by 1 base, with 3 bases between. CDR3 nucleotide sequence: TGCGCCAGCAGCTTGGCCGGCACAGATACGCAGTATTTT. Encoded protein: CASSLAGTDTQYF.

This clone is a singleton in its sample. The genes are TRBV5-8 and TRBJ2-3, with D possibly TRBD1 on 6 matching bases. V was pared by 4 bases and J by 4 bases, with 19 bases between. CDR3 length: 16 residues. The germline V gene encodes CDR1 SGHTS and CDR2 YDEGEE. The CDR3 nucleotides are TGTGCCAGCAGCCCGCCGGACAGAACTTGGGCAGATACGCAGTATTTT. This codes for CASSPPDRTWADTQYF.

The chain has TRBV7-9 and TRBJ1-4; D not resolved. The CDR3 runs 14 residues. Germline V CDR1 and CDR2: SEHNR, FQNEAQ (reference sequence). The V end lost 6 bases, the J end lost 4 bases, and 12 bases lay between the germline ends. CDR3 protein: CASRVSGLNEKLFF. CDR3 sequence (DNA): TGTGCCAGCAGGGTCAGTGGTCTTAATGAAAAACTGTTTTTT.

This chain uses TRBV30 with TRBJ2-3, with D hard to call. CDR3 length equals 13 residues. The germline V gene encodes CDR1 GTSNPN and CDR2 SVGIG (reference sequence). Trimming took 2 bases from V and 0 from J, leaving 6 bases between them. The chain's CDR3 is CAWSRLSTDTQYF. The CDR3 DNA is TGTGCCTGGAGTCGTCTAAGCACAGATACGCAGTATTTT.

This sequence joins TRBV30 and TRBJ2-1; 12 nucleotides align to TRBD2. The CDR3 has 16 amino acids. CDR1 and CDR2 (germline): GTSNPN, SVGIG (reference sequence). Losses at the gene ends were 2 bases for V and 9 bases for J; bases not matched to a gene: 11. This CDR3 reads CAWSLRLAGVSGEQFF. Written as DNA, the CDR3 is TGTGCCTGGAGTCTCCGACTAGCGGGGGTCTCGGGTGAGCAGTTCTTC.

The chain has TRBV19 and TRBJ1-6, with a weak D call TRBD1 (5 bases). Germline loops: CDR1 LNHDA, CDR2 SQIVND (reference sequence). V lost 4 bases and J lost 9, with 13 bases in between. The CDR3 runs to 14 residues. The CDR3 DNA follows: TGTGCCAGTAGTAATAGGGGAGGGAGTTCACCCCTCCACTTT. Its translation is CASSNRGGSSPLHF. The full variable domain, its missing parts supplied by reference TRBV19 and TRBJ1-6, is DGGITQSPKYLFRKEGQNVTLSCEQNLNHDAMYWYRQDPGQGLRLIYYSQIVNDFQKGDIAEGYSVSREKKESFPLTVTSAQKNPTAFYLCASSNRGGSSPLHFGNGTRLTVT.

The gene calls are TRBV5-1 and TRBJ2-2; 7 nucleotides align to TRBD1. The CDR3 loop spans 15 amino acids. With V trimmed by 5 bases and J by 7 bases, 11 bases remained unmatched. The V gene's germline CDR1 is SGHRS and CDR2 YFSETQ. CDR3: CASSSDRRDGGELFF. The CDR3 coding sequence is TGCGCCAGCAGTTCGGACAGGCGAGATGGCGGGGAGCTGTTTTTT.

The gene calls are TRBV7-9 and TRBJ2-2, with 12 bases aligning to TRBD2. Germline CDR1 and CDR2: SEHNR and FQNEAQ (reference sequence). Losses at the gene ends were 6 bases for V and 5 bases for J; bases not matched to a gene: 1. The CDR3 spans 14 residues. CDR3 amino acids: CASRTSGGTGELFF. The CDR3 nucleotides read TGTGCCAGCAGAACTAGCGGGGGGACCGGGGAGCTGTTTTTT.

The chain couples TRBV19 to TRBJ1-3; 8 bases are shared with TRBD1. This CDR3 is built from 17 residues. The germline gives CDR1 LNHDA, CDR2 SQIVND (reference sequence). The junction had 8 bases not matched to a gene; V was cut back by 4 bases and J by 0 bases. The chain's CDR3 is CASSTRTGSNSGNTIYF. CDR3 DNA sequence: TGTGCCAGTAGTACGCGGACAGGGTCAAACTCTGGAAACACCATATATTTT.

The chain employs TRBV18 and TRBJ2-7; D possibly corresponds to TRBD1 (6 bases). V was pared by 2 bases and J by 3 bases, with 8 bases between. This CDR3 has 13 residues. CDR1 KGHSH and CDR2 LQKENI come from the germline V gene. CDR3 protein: CASSPARGYEQYF. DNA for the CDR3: TGTGCCAGCTCACCAGCCAGGGGCTACGAGCAGTACTTC. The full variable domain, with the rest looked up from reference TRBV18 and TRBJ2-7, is NAGVMQNPRHLVRRRGQEARLRCSPMKGHSHVYWYRQLPEEGLKFMVYLQKENIIDESGMPKERFSAEFPKEGPSILRIQQVVRGDSAAYFCASSPARGYEQYFGPGTRLTVT.

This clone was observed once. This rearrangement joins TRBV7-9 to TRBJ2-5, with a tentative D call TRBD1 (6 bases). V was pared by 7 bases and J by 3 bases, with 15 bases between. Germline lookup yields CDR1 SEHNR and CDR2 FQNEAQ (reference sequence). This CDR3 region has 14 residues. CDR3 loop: CASKSRRTEETQYF. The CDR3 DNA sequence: TGTGCCAGCAAATCCCGTCGGACAGAAGAGACCCAGTACTTC. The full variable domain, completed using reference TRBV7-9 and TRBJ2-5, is DTGVSQNPRHKITKRGQNVTFRCDPISEHNRLYWYRQTLGQGPEFLTYFQNEAQLEKSRLLSDRFSAERPKGSFSTLEIQRTEQGDSAMYLCASKSRRTEETQYFGPGTRLLVL.

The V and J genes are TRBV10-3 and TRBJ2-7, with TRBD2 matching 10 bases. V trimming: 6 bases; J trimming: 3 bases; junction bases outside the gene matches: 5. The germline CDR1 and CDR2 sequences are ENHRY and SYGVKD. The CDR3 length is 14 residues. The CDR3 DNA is TGTGCCATCAGGTCAGCGGGGGGGTACTACGAGCAGTACTTC. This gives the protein CAIRSAGGYYEQYF.

The CDR3 DNA sequence: TGTGCCAGCAGCTTACCCTTTAACCGGGACAGGGCATACATTCAGTACTTC. Its translation: CASSLPFNRDRAYIQYF. J is TRBJ2-4 and V is TRBV7-8; TRBD1 agrees at 9 bases. The CDR3 sequence is 17 residues long. Germline V gene sequence: CDR1 SGHVS, CDR2 FQNEAQ. Trimming removed 2 bases from V and 8 bases from J; junction bases left unmatched: 13. Complete variable domain (other parts from reference TRBV7-8 and TRBJ2-4): GAGVSQSPRYKVAKRGQDVALRCDPISGHVSLFWYQQALGQGPEFLTYFQNEAQLDKSGLPSDRFFAERPEGSVSTLKIQRTQQEDSAVYLCASSLPFNRDRAYIQYFGAGTRLSVL.